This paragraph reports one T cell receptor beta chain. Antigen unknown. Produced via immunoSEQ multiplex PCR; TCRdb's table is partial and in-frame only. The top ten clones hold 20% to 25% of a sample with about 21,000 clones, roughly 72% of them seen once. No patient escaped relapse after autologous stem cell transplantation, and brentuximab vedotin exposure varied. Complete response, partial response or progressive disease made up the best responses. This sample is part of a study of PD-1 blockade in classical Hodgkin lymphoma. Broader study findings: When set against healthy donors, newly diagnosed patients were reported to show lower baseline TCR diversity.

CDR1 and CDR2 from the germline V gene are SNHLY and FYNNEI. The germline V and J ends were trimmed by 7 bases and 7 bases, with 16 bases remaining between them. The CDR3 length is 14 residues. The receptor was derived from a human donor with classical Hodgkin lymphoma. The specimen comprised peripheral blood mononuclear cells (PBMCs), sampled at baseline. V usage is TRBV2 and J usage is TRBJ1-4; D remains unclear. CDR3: CASNHPRQGEKLFF. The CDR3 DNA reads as TGTGCCAGCAATCACCCTCGACAAGGTGAAAAACTGTTTTTT. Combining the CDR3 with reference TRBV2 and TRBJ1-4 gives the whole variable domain EPEVTQTPSHQVTQMGQEVILRCVPISNHLYFYWYRQILGQKVEFLVSFYNNEISEKSEIFDDQFSVERPDGSNFTLKIRSTKLEDSAMYFCASNHPRQGEKLFFGSGTQLSVL.